The 29 T cell receptor beta chains in this list originate from one sample, sequenced in a study of shared clonotypes between healthy human individuals. Libraries were prepared by immunoSEQ multiplex PCR; TCRdb keeps only in-frame clonotypes and omits some of them. The sample records 2 million to 2.5 million clones, under 97% being singletons. The sequencing input was naive CD4+ T cells sorted from blood. Noted subset: CD45RA+ positively selected. Receptor source: a man aged 18 to 29 in good health.

This chain joins TRBV7-8 and TRBJ1-1, with a possible D match to TRBD1 (6 bases). CDR3 length equals 14 residues. The V and J ends lost 1 base and 4 bases respectively, with 10 bases between them. Per germline, CDR1 SGHVS and CDR2 FQNEAQ. CDR3 protein: CASSLVQGPTEAFF. The CDR3 DNA reads as TGTGCCAGCAGCTTAGTGCAGGGGCCCACTGAAGCTTTCTTT. The full variable domain, completed using reference TRBV7-8 and TRBJ1-1, is GAGVSQSPRYKVAKRGQDVALRCDPISGHVSLFWYQQALGQGPEFLTYFQNEAQLDKSGLPSDRFFAERPEGSVSTLKIQRTQQEDSAVYLCASSLVQGPTEAFFGQGTRLTVV.

The V and J genes are TRBV9 and TRBJ2-3; no clear D gene. This CDR3 region has 14 residues. Germline-derived CDR1 and CDR2 are SGDLS and YYNGEE. V lost 1 base to trimming and J lost 3 bases, with 9 bases between them. This chain's CDR3 is CASSVLRETDTQYF. In DNA form, the CDR3 reads TGTGCCAGCAGCGTATTGCGAGAGACAGATACGCAGTATTTT.

This rearrangement joins TRBV10-3 to TRBJ1-4; D possibly corresponds to TRBD1 (5 bases). V was cut by 6 bases and J by 7 bases, with 12 bases left in between. The germline CDR1 and CDR2 sequences are ENHRY and SYGVKD. There are 13 residues in the CDR3. CDR3 region: CAIRAGLSEKLFF. The CDR3 nucleotides read TGTGCCATCAGGGCGGGGCTCAGTGAAAAACTGTTTTTT.

V usage is TRBV6-5 and J usage is TRBJ2-7, with D possibly TRBD1 on 5 matching bases. V shed 5 bases and J shed 3 bases, with 17 bases lying between them. The CDR3 runs to 15 residues. Looked up from germline, CDR1 is MNHEY and CDR2 is SVGAGI. CDR3: CASSPRQGRIYEQYF. The DNA for the CDR3 is TGTGCCAGCAGTCCCCGGCAGGGCAGAATCTACGAGCAGTACTTC.

Details on this clone: Other DNA sequences within the sample encode an identical CDR3. V usage is TRBV4-3 and J usage is TRBJ1-6, with TRBD1 as a possible D gene (5 bases). This CDR3 is 17 amino acids long. Germline V lookup: CDR1 LGHNA, CDR2 YSLEER. The ends were cut back, 0 bases at V and 0 bases at J, with 9 bases in the middle. CDR3 region: CASSQEAGGSYNSPLHF. CDR3 bases: TGCGCCAGCAGCCAAGAGGCTGGGGGCTCCTATAATTCACCCCTCCACTTT.

The genes are TRBV29-1 and TRBJ1-1; 12 positions agree with TRBD1. Germline V gives CDR1 SQVTM, CDR2 ANQGSEA. V gave up 7 bases and J gave up 3 bases; unmatched junction bases: 3. This CDR3 contains 13 residues. The CDR3: CSAWDRGHTEAFF. In DNA form, the CDR3 reads TGCAGCGCTTGGGACAGGGGGCACACTGAAGCTTTCTTT. The whole variable domain, remainder taken from reference TRBV29-1 and TRBJ1-1, is SAVISQKPSRDICQRGTSLTIQCQVDSQVTMMFWYRQQPGQSLTLIATANQGSEATYESGFVIDKFPISRPNLTFSTLTVSNMSPEDSSIYLCSAWDRGHTEAFFGQGTRLTVV.

To note about this clone: At the DNA level, this CDR3 is encoded by other sequences in the same sample as well. This chain joins TRBV7-9 and TRBJ2-2; 7 bases are a match to TRBD1. This CDR3 has 14 residues. From germline, CDR1 is SEHNR and CDR2 FQNEAQ (reference sequence). V lost 2 bases and J lost 5; bases outside the gene matches: 2. For the CDR3, the DNA is TGTGCCAGCAGCTTAACAGGGGATACCGGGGAGCTGTTTTTT. This codes for CASSLTGDTGELFF.

This chain connects TRBV6-5 to TRBJ1-2, with TRBD1 as a possible D gene (6 bases). Germline values: CDR1 MNHEY, CDR2 SVGAGI. Trimming stripped 7 bases from V and 8 bases from J, with 17 bases between. CDR3 length: 13 amino acids. In DNA form, the CDR3 reads TGTGCCAGCAACAAGGGGGGAACATGGGGCTACACCTTC. It encodes CASNKGGTWGYTF.

This rearrangement joins TRBV5-6 to TRBJ1-1, with a possible D match to TRBD1 (6 bases). Trimming removed 0 bases at V and 5 bases at J, with 11 bases between. The CDR3 runs 14 residues. CDR1 is SGHDT and CDR2 is YYEEEE in the germline V gene. The CDR3 protein is CASSLAGVGTEAFF. The CDR3, as DNA: TGTGCCAGCAGCTTGGCAGGGGTCGGTACTGAAGCTTTCTTT.

Regarding this clone: Other DNA sequences within the sample encode an identical CDR3. The V call is TRBV6-6, the J call TRBJ1-5; unclear D gene. The germline V gene has CDR1 MNHNY and CDR2 SVGAGI (reference sequence). The ends were cut back, 6 bases at V and 3 bases at J, with 6 bases in the middle. The CDR3 extends over 12 amino acids. In DNA, the CDR3 is TGTGCCAGCAGCCCGCCCAATCAGCCCCAGCATTTT. Residues: CASSPPNQPQHF.

The chain is built from TRBV7-2 and TRBJ2-1, with no clear D. CDR1 and CDR2 from the germline V gene are SGHTA and FQGNSA. CDR3 length: 10 residues. Trimming shortened V by 4 bases and J by 12 bases, and 7 bases separated the two germline ends. The CDR3 nucleotides are TGTGCCAGCAGCTCCGGCGGGCAGTTCTTC. Translated: CASSSGGQFF.

The rearrangement uses TRBV6-1 and TRBJ2-3; 10 bases are a match to TRBD1. Germline V gene sequence: CDR1 MNHNS, CDR2 SASEGT. There are 12 residues in the CDR3. J lost 5 bases, V lost 10 bases, and 3 bases had no gene match. CDR3 sequence: CATRTGGDTQYF. CDR3 nucleotide sequence: TGTGCCACAAGGACAGGGGGAGATACGCAGTATTTT.

In its sample, this clone was seen once. The genes are TRBV4-1 and TRBJ1-3; D may be TRBD1 (6 bases). The V end was cut by 2 bases, the J end by 4 bases, with 12 bases between. The CDR3 runs to 15 residues. Per germline, CDR1 MGHRA and CDR2 YSYEKL. The CDR3 DNA is TGCGCCAGCAGCCAACTTAGGCAGGGGGGAAACACCATATATTTT. Protein sequence: CASSQLRQGGNTIYF.

The chain combines TRBV11-3 with TRBJ1-6; 8 positions match TRBD1. Germline lookup yields CDR1 SGHNT and CDR2 YENEEA. The CDR3 spans 14 residues. The trim removed 5 bases at V and 9 bases at J, leaving 6 bases unmatched. The CDR3 DNA follows: TGTGCCAGCAGCGACGGCAGGGGGCCTTCACCCCTCCACTTT. Translation gives CASSDGRGPSPLHF.

Only a few counts were recorded for this clone. The J gene is TRBJ1-2, the V gene TRBV6-4; D is uncertain. V lost 0 bases to trimming and J lost 7 bases, with 9 bases between them. CDR3 length: 13 residues. CDR1 MRHNA and CDR2 SNTAGT come from the germline V gene. CDR3 DNA sequence: TGTGCCAGCAGTGACTCGACACACCGTGGCTACACCTTC. This encodes CASSDSTHRGYTF.

The J gene is TRBJ2-1, the V gene TRBV7-6, with D tentatively TRBD1 (5 bases). Germline CDR1 reads SGHVS; CDR2 reads FNYEAQ. With 1 base removed from V and 5 bases from J, the gap between germline ends came to 9 bases. The CDR3 runs to 14 residues. The CDR3 DNA follows: TGTGCCAGCAGCTTAGTAGGACACAACAATGAGCAGTTCTTC. This encodes CASSLVGHNNEQFF.

The chain is built from TRBV5-6 and TRBJ2-1; D may be TRBD2 (6 bases). This CDR3 contains 12 residues. CDR1 is SGHDT and CDR2 is YYEEEE in the germline V gene. The V and J ends lost 4 bases and 9 bases respectively, with 11 bases between them. CDR3 sequence: CASSLTSFEQFF. The CDR3 nucleotides are TGTGCCAGCAGCCTGACTAGTTTTGAGCAGTTCTTC.

CDR3 residues: CASSLTEQGYGYTF. CDR3 nucleotide sequence: TGTGCCAGCAGCTTAACGGAGCAGGGCTATGGCTACACCTTC. The chain links TRBV7-9 to TRBJ1-2, with a possible D match to TRBD1 (5 bases). The CDR3 length is 14 residues. Germline V lookup: CDR1 SEHNR, CDR2 FQNEAQ (reference sequence). Trimming shortened V by 2 bases and J by 4 bases, and 11 bases separated the two germline ends. Full variable domain (rest looked up from reference TRBV7-9 and TRBJ1-2): DTGVSQNPRHKITKRGQNVTFRCDPISEHNRLYWYRQTLGQGPEFLTYFQNEAQLEKSRLLSDRFSAERPKGSFSTLEIQRTEQGDSAMYLCASSLTEQGYGYTFGSGTRLTVV.

The chain links TRBV15 to TRBJ2-5; 9 nucleotides agree with TRBD1. The V gene's germline CDR1 is LNHNV and CDR2 YYDKDF (reference sequence). CDR3 length equals 15 residues. V shed 4 bases and J 4 bases; nucleotides not matched to a gene: 7. In DNA form, the CDR3 reads TGTGCCACCAGCAACTGGGACAGGGAGGGAGAGACCCAGTACTTC. Translating gives CATSNWDREGETQYF.

This chain connects TRBV6-5 to TRBJ2-6, with a tentative D call TRBD1 (5 bases). The CDR3 is 15 amino acids. Germline V gene sequence: CDR1 MNHEY, CDR2 SVGAGI. Trimming pared 11 bases from V and 0 bases from J, leaving 14 bases between. In DNA, the CDR3 is TGTGCCTCGGGCAGGGCGAGCTCTGGGGCCAACGTCCTGACTTTC. This translates into CASGRASSGANVLTF.

This sequence joins TRBV4-3 and TRBJ2-1; 9 nucleotides line up with TRBD1. Germline V lookup: CDR1 LGHNA, CDR2 YSLEER. Trimming removed 6 bases from V and 6 bases from J; junction bases left unmatched: 9. The CDR3 is 15 amino acids. This CDR3 is CASRQQGAPSNEQFF. CDR3 coding DNA: TGCGCCAGCAGACAACAGGGGGCGCCCTCCAATGAGCAGTTCTTC.

The V call is TRBV11-1, the J call TRBJ2-7; D might be TRBD1 or TRBD2, each matching 5 bases. Germline values: CDR1 SGHAT, CDR2 FQDESV (reference sequence). The V and J ends lost 4 bases and 2 bases respectively, with 18 bases between them. The CDR3 spans 16 residues. DNA of the CDR3: TGTGCCAGCAGCTCCGCCCCGAGGGGCCAAGCCTACGAGCAGTACTTC. It codes for CASSSAPRGQAYEQYF.

This chain joins TRBV6-6 and TRBJ1-3; D perhaps matches TRBD1 (5 bases). The CDR3 is 12 amino acids. V lost 8 bases and J 3 bases, leaving 8 bases between the germline ends. Germline values: CDR1 MNHNY, CDR2 SVGAGI (reference sequence). CDR3 region: CASQGLGNTIYF. The DNA of the CDR3 is TGTGCCAGCCAGGGCCTTGGAAACACCATATATTTT.

The CDR3 DNA follows: TGTGCCAGCAGCGCCCAGACGGGAGTCGGACGTTTCTCTGGAAACACCATATATTTT. Amino acid sequence: CASSAQTGVGRFSGNTIYF. V usage is TRBV9 and J usage is TRBJ1-3; no firm D call. V lost 3 bases and J 0 bases, leaving 22 bases between the germline ends. The CDR3 contains 19 residues. In germline, CDR1 is SGDLS, CDR2 YYNGEE. Looking up the rest from reference TRBV9 and TRBJ1-3 gives the full variable domain: DSGVTQTPKHLITATGQRVTLRCSPRSGDLSVYWYQQSLDQGLQFLIQYYNGEERAKGNILERFSAQQFPDLHSELNLSSLELGDSALYFCASSAQTGVGRFSGNTIYFGEGSWLTVV.

The chain carries TRBV5-1 and TRBJ2-1; D gene uncertain. CDR1 SGHRS and CDR2 YFSETQ come from the germline V gene. Trimming removed 4 bases at V and 0 bases at J, with 11 bases between. The CDR3 runs 15 residues. Here the CDR3 reads CASSLQDGSYNEQFF. The CDR3 coding sequence is TGCGCCAGCAGCCTCCAAGATGGCTCCTACAATGAGCAGTTCTTC. Supplemented by reference TRBV5-1 and TRBJ2-1, the full variable domain reads KAGVTQTPRYLIKTRGQQVTLSCSPISGHRSVSWYQQTPGQGLQFLFEYFSETQRNKGNFPGRFSGRQFSNSRSEMNVSTLELGDSALYLCASSLQDGSYNEQFFGPGTRLTVL.

This clone has a single count. The rearrangement joins TRBV5-4 to TRBJ2-3; 8 nucleotides align to TRBD2. Germline V gene data show CDR1 as SGHNT and CDR2 as YYREEE (reference sequence). CDR3 size: 15 residues. Trimming took 2 bases from V and 5 from J; bases not matched to a gene: 7. The CDR3 DNA follows: TGTGCCAGCAGCTTCTGGACTAGCAGTGGAGATACGCAGTATTTT. This translates into CASSFWTSSGDTQYF.

The chain carries TRBV29-1 and TRBJ1-1; D gene uncertain. This CDR3 spans 11 amino acids. Germline CDR1 is SQVTM and CDR2 is ANQGSEA. The V end lost 6 bases, the J end lost 9 bases, and 14 bases lay between the germline ends. The CDR3 protein is CSVGGVTQAFF. The CDR3 DNA reads TGCAGCGTAGGTGGAGTTACCCAAGCTTTCTTT.

The rearrangement links TRBV27 to TRBJ2-1; D is perhaps TRBD2 (6 bases). The V gene's germline CDR1 is MNHEY and CDR2 SMNVEV (reference sequence). V was cut by 4 bases and J by 10 bases, with 14 bases left in between. This CDR3 is 13 amino acids long. The CDR3 DNA follows: TGTGCCAGCAGTTCCCGGAGGGGCGGCGAGCAGTTCTTC. It yields the protein CASSSRRGGEQFF.

The CDR3 loop reads CASSPPGRGQTQYF. CDR3 nucleotide sequence: TGTGCCAGCTCACCGCCGGGACGAGGCCAGACCCAGTACTTC. V is TRBV18 and J is TRBJ2-5, with D perhaps assigned TRBD1 or TRBD2 (5 bases each). Germline V gene lookup returns CDR1 KGHSH and CDR2 LQKENI. Trimming took off 3 bases at V and 6 bases at J, with 14 bases between the two ends. CDR3 size: 14 residues. The entire variable domain, with the rest obtained from reference TRBV18 and TRBJ2-5, is as follows: NAGVMQNPRHLVRRRGQEARLRCSPMKGHSHVYWYRQLPEEGLKFMVYLQKENIIDESGMPKERFSAEFPKEGPSILRIQQVVRGDSAAYFCASSPPGRGQTQYFGPGTRLLVL.